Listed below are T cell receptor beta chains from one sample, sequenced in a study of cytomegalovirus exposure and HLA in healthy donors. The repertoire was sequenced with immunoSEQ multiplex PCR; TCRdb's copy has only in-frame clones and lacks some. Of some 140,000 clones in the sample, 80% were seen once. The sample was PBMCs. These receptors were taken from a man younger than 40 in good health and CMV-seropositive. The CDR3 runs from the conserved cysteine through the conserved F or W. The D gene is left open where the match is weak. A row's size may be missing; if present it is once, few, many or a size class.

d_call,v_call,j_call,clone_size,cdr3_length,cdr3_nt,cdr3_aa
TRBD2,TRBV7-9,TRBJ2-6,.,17,TGTGCCAGCAGCCCTAGCGGGAGGGCCTCTGGGGCCAACGTCCTGACTTTC,CASSPSGRASGANVLTF
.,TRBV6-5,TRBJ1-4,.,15,TGTGCCAGCAGTGCAGGTGGGCCCCGAAAGGAAAAACTGTTTTTT,CASSAGGPRKEKLFF
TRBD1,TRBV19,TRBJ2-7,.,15,TGTGCCAGTAGTATATTTTTGGGACAGGGCTCCGAGCAGTACTTC,CASSIFLGQGSEQYF
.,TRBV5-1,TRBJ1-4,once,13,TGCGCCAGCAGCTTGACCCTGGGCGAAAAACTGTTTTTT,CASSLTLGEKLFF
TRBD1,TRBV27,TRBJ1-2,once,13,TGTGCCAGCAGTTCACAGGGGGTGGATGGCTACACCTTC,CASSSQGVDGYTF
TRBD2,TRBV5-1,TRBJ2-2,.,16,TGCGCCAGCAGCGTCACTAGCGGGAGTAGTACCGGGGAGCTGTTTTTT,CASSVTSGSSTGELFF
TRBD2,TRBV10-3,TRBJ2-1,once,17,TGTGCCATCAGTGATAGGGGGTCGGGGACTAGCGGGAGTAGTAAGTTCTTC,CAISDRGSGTSGSSKFF
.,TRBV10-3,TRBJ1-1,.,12,TGTGCCATCAGTGAGTCGGCAGATGAAGCTTTCTTT,CAISESADEAFF
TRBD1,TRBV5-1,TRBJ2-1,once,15,TGCGCCAGCACCGGGACAGGGGGCGCCTACAATGAGCAGTTCTTC,CASTGTGGAYNEQFF
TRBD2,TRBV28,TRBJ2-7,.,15,TGTGCCAGCAGCCTCAGACTAGCGGGAGTCTACGAGCAGTACTTC,CASSLRLAGVYEQYF
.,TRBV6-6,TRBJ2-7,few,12,TGTGCCAGCTCGGACAGCACCTACGAGCAGTACTTC,CASSDSTYEQYF
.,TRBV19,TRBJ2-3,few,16,TGTGCCAGTAGAGAACTTGGGGCGGTTGGTACAGATACGCAGTATTTT,CASRELGAVGTDTQYF
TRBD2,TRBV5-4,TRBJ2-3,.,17,TGTGCCAGCAGCTTTAGCACCGGGCGCGGGAGCAGGAATACGCAGTATTTT,CASSFSTGRGSRNTQYF
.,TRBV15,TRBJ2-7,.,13,TGTGCCACCAGCTCAGACAGCACCTACGAGCAGTACTTC,CATSSDSTYEQYF
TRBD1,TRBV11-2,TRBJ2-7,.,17,TGTGCCAGCAGCTTATCCCACACAGACAGGGGGCTTACCGAGCAGTACTTC,CASSLSHTDRGLTEQYF
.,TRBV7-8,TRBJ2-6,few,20,TGTGCCAGCAGCACCCGGGACTCGAAGGGGGCCTCCTCTGGGGCCAACGTCCTGACTTTC,CASSTRDSKGASSGANVLTF
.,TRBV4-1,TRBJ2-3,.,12,TGCGCCAGCAGCCAGGACATAATTACGCAGTATTTT,CASSQDIITQYF
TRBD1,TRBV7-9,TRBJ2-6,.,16,TGTGCCAGAGTCGGGGACAGGGGCTCTGGGGCCAACGTCCTGACTTTC,CARVGDRGSGANVLTF
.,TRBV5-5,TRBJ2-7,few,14,TGTGCCAGCAGCTTGGGCGGGTTCACCTACGAGCAGTACTTC,CASSLGGFTYEQYF
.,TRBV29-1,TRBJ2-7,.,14,TGCAGCGCTAAGGGGGGGTCGGGGTCCTACGAGCAGTACTTC,CSAKGGSGSYEQYF
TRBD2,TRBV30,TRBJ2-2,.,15,TGTGCCTGGAGCGGGAGGGCCACGGTTACCGGGGAGCTGTTTTTT,CAWSGRATVTGELFF
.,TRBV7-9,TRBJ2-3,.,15,TGTTCCAGCAGCTTCAGTGCTTCTAGCACAGATACGCAGTATTTT,CSSSFSASSTDTQYF
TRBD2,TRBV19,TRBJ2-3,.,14,TGTGCCACTAAATTCACTGGGACTACCGCTACGCAGTATTTT,CATKFTGTTATQYF
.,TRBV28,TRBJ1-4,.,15,TGTGCCAGCAGCCCAGGCGCCCTAAGGGGTGAAAAACTGTTTTTT,CASSPGALRGEKLFF
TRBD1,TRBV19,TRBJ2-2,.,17,TGTGCCAGTAGCCCAGAAACAGGGGGGATTAACACCGGGGAGCTGTTTTTT,CASSPETGGINTGELFF
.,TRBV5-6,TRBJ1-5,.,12,TGTGCCAGCAGCAACCCAGCGGGGCCCCAGCATTTT,CASSNPAGPQHF
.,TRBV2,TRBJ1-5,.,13,TGTGCCAGTTCTATGTGGTTGGATCAGCCCCAGCATTTT,CASSMWLDQPQHF
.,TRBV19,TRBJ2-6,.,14,TGTGCCAGTAGTATACAGACTGGGGCCAACGTCCTGACTTTC,CASSIQTGANVLTF
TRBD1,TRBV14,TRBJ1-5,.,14,TGTGCCAGCAGCCAAGGACAGGGGGATCAGCCCCAGCATTTT,CASSQGQGDQPQHF
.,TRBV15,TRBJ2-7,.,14,TGTGCCACCAGCAGAGACGCAGGGTTGGGCGAGCAGTACTTC,CATSRDAGLGEQYF
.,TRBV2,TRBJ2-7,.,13,TGTGCCAGCAGTCGGGACTCCGACTACGAGCAGTACTTC,CASSRDSDYEQYF
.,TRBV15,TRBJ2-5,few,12,TGTGCCACCACGCAGGGCCAAGAGACCCAGTACTTC,CATTQGQETQYF
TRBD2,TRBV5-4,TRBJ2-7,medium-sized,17,TGTGCCAGCAGCTTGTGGGGACTAGCGGGAGGGCCAAGGGAGCAGTACTTC,CASSLWGLAGGPREQYF
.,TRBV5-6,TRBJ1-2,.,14,TGTGCCAGCAGCTTGGACGGAGAGCTTTATGGCTACACCTTC,CASSLDGELYGYTF
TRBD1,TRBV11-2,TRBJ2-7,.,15,TGTGCCAGCAGCTTTGGGACAGGGCCGACCTACGAGCAGTACTTC,CASSFGTGPTYEQYF
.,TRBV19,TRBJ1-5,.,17,TGTGCCAGTAGTATTGTCGACACCTTATATAGCAATCAGCCCCAGCATTTT,CASSIVDTLYSNQPQHF
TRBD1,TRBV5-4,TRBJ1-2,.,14,TGTGCCAGCAGCTATACAGGGGCCAGGTATGGCTACACCTTC,CASSYTGARYGYTF
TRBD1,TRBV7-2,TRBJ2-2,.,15,TGTGCCAGCAGCTTCGGGACAGGGTATACCGGGGAGCTGTTTTTT,CASSFGTGYTGELFF
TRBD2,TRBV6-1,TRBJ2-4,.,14,TGTGCCAGCGGGGGGGGATTAGCCAAAAACATTCAGTACTTC,CASGGGLAKNIQYF
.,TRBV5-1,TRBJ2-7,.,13,TGCGCCAGCGCGCTGGACAACATATACGAGCAGTACTTC,CASALDNIYEQYF
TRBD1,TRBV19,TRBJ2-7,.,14,TGTGCCAGTAGTATGGGGACAGCCTCCTACGAGCAGTACTTC,CASSMGTASYEQYF
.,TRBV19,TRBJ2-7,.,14,TGTGCCAGTAGTATAGGCTACGAGTCCTACGAGCAGTACTTC,CASSIGYESYEQYF
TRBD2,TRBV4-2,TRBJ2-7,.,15,TGTGCCAGCAGCCAAGCAACTAGCGGTGGCTACGAGCAGTACTTC,CASSQATSGGYEQYF
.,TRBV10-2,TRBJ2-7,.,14,TGCGCCAGCAGGGATCGACAGAAATCCTACGAGCAGTACTTC,CASRDRQKSYEQYF
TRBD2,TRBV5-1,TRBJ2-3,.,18,TGCGCCAGCAGCCCGCGTCAGACTAGCGGGAGGGACACAGATACGCAGTATTTT,CASSPRQTSGRDTDTQYF